This T cell receptor (beta chain) was found in a study of T cell changes during pregnancy in multiple sclerosis. The CDR3 extends over 13 amino acids. V was trimmed by 1 base and J by 7 bases, leaving 10 bases between them. Per the germline V gene, CDR1 is SGHDN and CDR2 is FVKESK. TCRdb keeps only in-frame clones here, not all; method: immunoSEQ multiplex PCR. The sample has some 21,000 clones; roughly 90% are singletons. Specimen: CD8+ T cells from peripheral blood mononuclear cells, collected in the second trimester of pregnancy. This receptor was identified in a female donor in good health, enrolled as a control in a pregnancy study. The rearrangement links TRBV14 to TRBJ1-2; D unresolved. The CDR3 protein is CASSQVLGSGYTF. In nucleotides, the CDR3 is TGTGCCAGCAGCCAAGTTTTGGGGAGTGGCTACACCTTC.